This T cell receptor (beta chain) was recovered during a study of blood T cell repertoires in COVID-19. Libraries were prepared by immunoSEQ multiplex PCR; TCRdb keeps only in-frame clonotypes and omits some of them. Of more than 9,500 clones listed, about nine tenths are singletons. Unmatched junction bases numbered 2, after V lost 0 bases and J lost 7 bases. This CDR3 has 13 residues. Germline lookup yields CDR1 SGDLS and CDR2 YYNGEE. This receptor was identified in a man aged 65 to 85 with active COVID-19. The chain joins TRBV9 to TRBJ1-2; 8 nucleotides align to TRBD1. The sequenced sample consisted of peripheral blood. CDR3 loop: CASSVEGQVGYTF. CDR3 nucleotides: TGTGCCAGCAGCGTAGAGGGACAGGTTGGCTACACCTTC.